The T cell receptor beta chain described here comes from a study of identical twins. TCRdb re-called the 5' RACE reads through MiXCR, storing one row per CDR3 protein. Of under 250,000 distinct CDR3 sequences detected, 7.5% appear once; the ten largest clones hold roughly 5%. Regarding this clonotype: Its antigen is not known.

CDR1 and CDR2 (germline): MGHRA, YSYEKL. This CDR3 region has 15 residues. Trimming cost V 0 bases and J 4 bases, with 10 bases left between them. Study-wide findings and caveats: Cross-sectional statistics, not tracking of the same donors, supported the conclusions.

This sample was also put to use in a study of yellow fever vaccine responses in identical twins.

The origin of this receptor is a woman aged 18-35 years in good health. The gene calls are TRBV4-1 and TRBJ2-1; no definite D call. Source material: CD8+ T cells sorted from blood. The DNA of the CDR3 is TGCGCCAGCAGCCAAGAGTTCTCATCTTACAATGAGCAGTTCTTC. Residues: CASSQEFSSYNEQFF.